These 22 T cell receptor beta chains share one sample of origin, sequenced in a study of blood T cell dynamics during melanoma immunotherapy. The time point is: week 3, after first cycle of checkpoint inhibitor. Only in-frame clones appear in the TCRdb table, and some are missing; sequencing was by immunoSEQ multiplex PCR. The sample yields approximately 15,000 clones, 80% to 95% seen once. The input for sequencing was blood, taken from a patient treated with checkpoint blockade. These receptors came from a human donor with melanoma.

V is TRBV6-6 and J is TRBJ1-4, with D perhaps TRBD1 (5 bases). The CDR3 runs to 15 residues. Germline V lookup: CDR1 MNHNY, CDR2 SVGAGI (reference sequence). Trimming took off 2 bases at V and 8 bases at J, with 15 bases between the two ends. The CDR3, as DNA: TGTGCCAGCAGTTACGAAGGGTCAGGGAGGGAAAAACTGTTTTTT. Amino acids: CASSYEGSGREKLFF.

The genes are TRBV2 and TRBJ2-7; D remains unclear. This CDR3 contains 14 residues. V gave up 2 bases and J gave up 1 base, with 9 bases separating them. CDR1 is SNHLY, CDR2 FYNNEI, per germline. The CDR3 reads CASSESSASYEQYF. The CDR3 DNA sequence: TGTGCCAGCAGTGAAAGTTCGGCATCCTACGAGCAGTACTTC. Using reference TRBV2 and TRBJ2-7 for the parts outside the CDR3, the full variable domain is EPEVTQTPSHQVTQMGQEVILRCVPISNHLYFYWYRQILGQKVEFLVSFYNNEISEKSEIFDDQFSVERPDGSNFTLKIRSTKLEDSAMYFCASSESSASYEQYFGPGTRLTVT.

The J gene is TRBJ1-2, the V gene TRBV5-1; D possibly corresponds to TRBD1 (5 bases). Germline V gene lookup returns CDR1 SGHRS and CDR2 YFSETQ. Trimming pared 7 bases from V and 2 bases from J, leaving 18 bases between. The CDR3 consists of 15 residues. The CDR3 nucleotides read TGCGCCAGCCGGGAAGTCGATGGGGGGAACTATGGCTACACCTTC. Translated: CASREVDGGNYGYTF.

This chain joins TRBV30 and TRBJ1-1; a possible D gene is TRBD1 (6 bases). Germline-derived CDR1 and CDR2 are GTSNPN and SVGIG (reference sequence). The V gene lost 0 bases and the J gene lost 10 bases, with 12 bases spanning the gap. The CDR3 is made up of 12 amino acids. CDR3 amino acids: CAWSVRGGGAFF. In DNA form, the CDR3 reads TGTGCCTGGAGTGTACGGGGGGGCGGAGCTTTCTTT. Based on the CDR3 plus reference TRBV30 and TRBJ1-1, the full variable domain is SQTIHQWPATLVQPVGSPLSLECTVEGTSNPNLYWYRQAAGRGLQLLFYSVGIGQISSEVPQNLSASRPQDRQFILSSKKLLLSDSGFYLCAWSVRGGGAFFGQGTRLTVV.

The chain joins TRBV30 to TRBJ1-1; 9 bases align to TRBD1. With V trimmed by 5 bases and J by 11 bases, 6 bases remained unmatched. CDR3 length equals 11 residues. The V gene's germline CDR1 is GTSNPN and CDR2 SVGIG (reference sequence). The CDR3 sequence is CAWEGTGKAFF. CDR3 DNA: TGTGCCTGGGAGGGGACAGGGAAGGCTTTCTTT. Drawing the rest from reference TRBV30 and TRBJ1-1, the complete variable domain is SQTIHQWPATLVQPVGSPLSLECTVEGTSNPNLYWYRQAAGRGLQLLFYSVGIGQISSEVPQNLSASRPQDRQFILSSKKLLLSDSGFYLCAWEGTGKAFFGQGTRLTVV.

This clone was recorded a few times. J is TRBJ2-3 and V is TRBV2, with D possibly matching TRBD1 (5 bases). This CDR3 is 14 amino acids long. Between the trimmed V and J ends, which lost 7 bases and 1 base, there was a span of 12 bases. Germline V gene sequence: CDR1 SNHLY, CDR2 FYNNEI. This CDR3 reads CASTRTSGTDTQYF. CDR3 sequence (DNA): TGTGCCAGCACCAGGACATCGGGCACAGATACGCAGTATTTT.

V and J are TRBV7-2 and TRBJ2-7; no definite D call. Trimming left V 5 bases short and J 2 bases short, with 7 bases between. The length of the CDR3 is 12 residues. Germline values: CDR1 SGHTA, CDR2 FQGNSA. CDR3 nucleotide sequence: TGTGCCAGCAGCCAGCAGGCCTACGAGCAGTACTTC. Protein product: CASSQQAYEQYF.

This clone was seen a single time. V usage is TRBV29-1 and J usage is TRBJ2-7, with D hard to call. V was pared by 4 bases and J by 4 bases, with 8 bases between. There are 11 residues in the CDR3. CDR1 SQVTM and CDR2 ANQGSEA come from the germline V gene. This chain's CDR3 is CSVGVLYEQYF. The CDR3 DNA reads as TGCAGCGTTGGGGTACTATACGAGCAGTACTTC.

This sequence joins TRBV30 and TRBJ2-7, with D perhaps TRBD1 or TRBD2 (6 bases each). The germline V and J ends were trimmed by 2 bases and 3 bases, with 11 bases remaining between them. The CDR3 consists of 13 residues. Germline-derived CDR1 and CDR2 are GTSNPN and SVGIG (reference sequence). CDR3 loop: CAWSSGALYEQYF. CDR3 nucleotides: TGTGCCTGGAGTTCGGGGGCCCTCTACGAGCAGTACTTC.

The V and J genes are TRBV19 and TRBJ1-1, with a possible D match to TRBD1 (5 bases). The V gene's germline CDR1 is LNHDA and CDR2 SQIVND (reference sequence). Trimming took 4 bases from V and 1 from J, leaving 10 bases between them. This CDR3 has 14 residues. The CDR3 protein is CASSSDGGNTEAFF. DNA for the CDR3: TGTGCCAGTAGTAGCGACGGGGGGAACACTGAAGCTTTCTTT. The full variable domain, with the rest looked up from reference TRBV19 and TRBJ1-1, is DGGITQSPKYLFRKEGQNVTLSCEQNLNHDAMYWYRQDPGQGLRLIYYSQIVNDFQKGDIAEGYSVSREKKESFPLTVTSAQKNPTAFYLCASSSDGGNTEAFFGQGTRLTVV.

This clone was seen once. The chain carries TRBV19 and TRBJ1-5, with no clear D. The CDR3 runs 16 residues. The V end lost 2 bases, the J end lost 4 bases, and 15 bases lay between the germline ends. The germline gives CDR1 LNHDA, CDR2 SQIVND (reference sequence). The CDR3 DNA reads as TGTGCCAGTAGTATATTCGGTACAGCCGTAAATCAGCCCCAGCATTTT. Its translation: CASSIFGTAVNQPQHF.

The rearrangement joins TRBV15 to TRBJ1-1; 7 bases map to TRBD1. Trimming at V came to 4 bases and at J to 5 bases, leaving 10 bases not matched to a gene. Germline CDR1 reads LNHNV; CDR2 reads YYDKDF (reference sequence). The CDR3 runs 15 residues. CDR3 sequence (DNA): TGTGCCACCAGCACCCGAAGACAGGGTTTGACTGAAGCTTTCTTT. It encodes CATSTRRQGLTEAFF.

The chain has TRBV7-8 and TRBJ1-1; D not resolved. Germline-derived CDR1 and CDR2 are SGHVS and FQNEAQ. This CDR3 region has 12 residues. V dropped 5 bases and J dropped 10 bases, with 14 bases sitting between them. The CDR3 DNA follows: TGTGCCAGCAGCCACCAGGCGAGCGGAGCTTTCTTT. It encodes CASSHQASGAFF.

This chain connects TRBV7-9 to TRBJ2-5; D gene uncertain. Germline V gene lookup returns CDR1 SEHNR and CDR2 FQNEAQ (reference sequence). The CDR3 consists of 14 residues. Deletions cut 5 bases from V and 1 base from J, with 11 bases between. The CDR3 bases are TGTGCCAGCAGCCACCGGAGTGCCCAAGAGACCCAGTACTTC. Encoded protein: CASSHRSAQETQYF.

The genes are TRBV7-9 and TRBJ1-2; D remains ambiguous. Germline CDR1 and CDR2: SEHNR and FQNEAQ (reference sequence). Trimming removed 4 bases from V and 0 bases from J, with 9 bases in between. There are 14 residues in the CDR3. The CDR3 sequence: CASSSRKTNYGYTF. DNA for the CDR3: TGTGCCAGCAGCTCCAGGAAAACTAACTATGGCTACACCTTC. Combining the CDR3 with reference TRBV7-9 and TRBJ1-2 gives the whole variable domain DTGVSQNPRHKITKRGQNVTFRCDPISEHNRLYWYRQTLGQGPEFLTYFQNEAQLEKSRLLSDRFSAERPKGSFSTLEIQRTEQGDSAMYLCASSSRKTNYGYTFGSGTRLTVV.

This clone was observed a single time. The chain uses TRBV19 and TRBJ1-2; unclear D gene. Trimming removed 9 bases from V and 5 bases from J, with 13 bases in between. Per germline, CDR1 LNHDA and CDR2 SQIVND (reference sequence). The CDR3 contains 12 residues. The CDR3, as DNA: TGTGCCAGCAGGATCGGCGGGTATGGCTACACCTTC. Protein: CASRIGGYGYTF. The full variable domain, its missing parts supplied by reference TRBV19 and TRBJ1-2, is DGGITQSPKYLFRKEGQNVTLSCEQNLNHDAMYWYRQDPGQGLRLIYYSQIVNDFQKGDIAEGYSVSREKKESFPLTVTSAQKNPTAFYLCASRIGGYGYTFGSGTRLTVV.

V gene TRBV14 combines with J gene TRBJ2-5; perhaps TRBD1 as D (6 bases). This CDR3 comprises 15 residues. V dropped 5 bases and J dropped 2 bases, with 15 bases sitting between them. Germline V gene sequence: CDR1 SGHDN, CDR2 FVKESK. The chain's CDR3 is CASSGRFGQQETQYF. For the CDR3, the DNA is TGTGCCAGCAGCGGCCGGTTCGGACAGCAAGAGACCCAGTACTTC.

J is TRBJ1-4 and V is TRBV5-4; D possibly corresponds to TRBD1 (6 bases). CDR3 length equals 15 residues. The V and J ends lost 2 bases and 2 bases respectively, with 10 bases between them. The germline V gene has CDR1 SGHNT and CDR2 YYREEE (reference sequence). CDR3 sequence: CASSFQGRTNEKLFF. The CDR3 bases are TGTGCCAGCAGCTTCCAGGGGCGGACTAATGAAAAACTGTTTTTT.

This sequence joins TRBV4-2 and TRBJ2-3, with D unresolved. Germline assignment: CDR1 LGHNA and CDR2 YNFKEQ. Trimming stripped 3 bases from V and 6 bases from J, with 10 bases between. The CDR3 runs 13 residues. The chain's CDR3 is CASSQSTGDTQYF. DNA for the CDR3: TGTGCCAGCAGCCAGTCCACCGGCGATACGCAGTATTTT.

The CDR3 is CASSRGEGYYEQYF. Here the CDR3 DNA reads TGCGCCAGCAGCCGGGGGGAGGGGTACTACGAGCAGTACTTC. The V call is TRBV4-1, the J call TRBJ2-7, with 7 positions matching TRBD2. The CDR3 contains 14 residues. CDR1 is MGHRA, CDR2 YSYEKL, per germline. Trimming cost V 4 bases and J 3 bases; bases outside gene matches: 6.

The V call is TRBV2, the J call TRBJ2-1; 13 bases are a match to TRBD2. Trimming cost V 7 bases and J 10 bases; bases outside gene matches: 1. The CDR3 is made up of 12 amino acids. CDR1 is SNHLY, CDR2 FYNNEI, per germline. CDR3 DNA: TGTGCCAGCACGGGACTAGCGGGGGAGCAGTTCTTC. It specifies CASTGLAGEQFF.

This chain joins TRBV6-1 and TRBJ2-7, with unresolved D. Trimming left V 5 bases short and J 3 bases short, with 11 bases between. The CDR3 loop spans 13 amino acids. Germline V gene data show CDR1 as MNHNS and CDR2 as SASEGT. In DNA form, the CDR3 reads TGTGCCAGCAGTCTGGAGAGCAACTACGAGCAGTACTTC. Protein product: CASSLESNYEQYF.